The TCR beta chain described here comes from a study of Graves' ophthalmopathy and Graves' hyperthyroidism. Study results and caveats: Blood also carried most expanded thyroid clonotypes exceeding 0.001 frequency.

Trimming left V 7 bases short and J 3 bases short, with 13 bases between. Germline V gives CDR1 LNHDA, CDR2 SQIVND (reference sequence). This CDR3 comprises 14 residues. No progression to ophthalmopathy over 18 months defined stable hyperthyroidism. Eligible hyperthyroidism cases comprised new diagnoses of under 2 months' duration in individuals aged 18 to 65. Reliance was placed on clinical symptoms, serum thyroxine, TRAb, thyroid ultrasound and orbital computed tomography for diagnosis. This clonotype was counted many times. Its antigen is not known. The TCR beta CDR3 regions underwent amplification from RNA transcripts. The workflow started with a first-round RT-PCR run with HTBI primers and then moved on to a second-round multiplex PCR. TCRdb reanalysed the multiplex PCR reads using MiXCR and keeps one entry per CDR3 protein. Altogether just over 600,000 distinct CDR3 sequences are present, approximately 21% being singletons, with the ten largest covering roughly 7.4%.

This clonotype originated in a woman between 18 and 29 years old with stable Graves' hyperthyroidism. Some clones in this sample may be carry-over from other donors' samples. This chain joins TRBV19 and TRBJ1-5; no reliable D call. The specimen sequenced was peripheral blood. As DNA, the CDR3 is TGTGCCAGTACGTGGCAGGCCCCCAATCAGCCCCAGCATTTT. Residues: CASTWQAPNQPQHF.